The rows below give T cell receptor beta chains drawn from one sample of a study of blood T cell repertoires in COVID-19. Produced via immunoSEQ multiplex PCR; TCRdb's table is partial and in-frame only. The sample records a few hundred thousand clones, about 90% being singletons. Sequenced material: PBMCs or T cells enriched from blood (not recorded which). The receptors here all came from a man aged 40-50 years in a cohort exposed to, infected with or recovered from COVID-19 (not recorded which). Each CDR3 is given with its conserved first and last residue. A D gene is named only where the DNA matches it firmly. Clone size appears in some rows only: once, few, many, or a class for an expanded clone.

size: NA; V: TRBV27; J: TRBJ2-2; D: TRBD1; CDR3: CASSGGQGNTGELFF; DNA: TGTGCCAGCAGTGGGGGACAGGGTAACACCGGGGAGCTGTTTTTT
size: NA; V: TRBV25-1; J: TRBJ2-7; D: TRBD2; CDR3: CASSRIAGAYEQYF; DNA: TGTGCCAGCAGCCGGATAGCGGGAGCCTACGAGCAGTACTTC
size: few; V: TRBV19; J: TRBJ1-6; D: NA; CDR3: CASSMWGGVNSPLHF; DNA: TGTGCCAGTAGTATGTGGGGGGGGGTTAATTCACCCCTCCACTTT
size: NA; V: TRBV4-1; J: TRBJ2-3; D: TRBD1; CDR3: CASSPGQGVLGDTQYF; DNA: TGCGCCAGCAGCCCAGGACAGGGGGTCCTGGGAGATACGCAGTATTTT
size: NA; V: TRBV3-1/TRBV3-2; J: TRBJ2-7; D: NA; CDR3: CASSRQNMADEQYF; DNA: TGTGCCAGCAGCCGACAAAACATGGCCGACGAGCAGTACTTC
size: NA; V: TRBV7-8; J: TRBJ1-5; D: NA; CDR3: CASSLATPGNQPQHF; DNA: TGTGCCAGCAGCTTAGCGACCCCGGGGAATCAGCCCCAGCATTTT
size: NA; V: TRBV4-1; J: TRBJ1-2; D: TRBD1; CDR3: CASSQDGTGHYGYTF; DNA: TGCGCCAGCAGCCAAGACGGGACAGGGCACTATGGCTACACCTTC
size: NA; V: TRBV21-1; J: TRBJ1-5; D: NA; CDR3: CASSKVGETKTDSNQPQHF; DNA: TGTGCCAGCAGCAAAGTAGGTGAGACAAAAACCGATAGCAATCAGCCCCAGCATTTT
size: NA; V: TRBV19; J: TRBJ2-3; D: TRBD2; CDR3: CASSIGSGRGFTDTQYF; DNA: TGTGCCAGTAGTATCGGTAGCGGGAGGGGGTTCACAGATACGCAGTATTTT
size: NA; V: TRBV5-4; J: TRBJ2-2; D: NA; CDR3: CASSFGNPLTGELFF; DNA: TGTGCCAGCAGCTTTGGCAATCCCTTGACCGGGGAGCTGTTTTTT
size: NA; V: TRBV15; J: TRBJ1-5; D: TRBD1; CDR3: CATSRDGGQGNQPQHF; DNA: TGTGCCACCAGCAGAGATGGGGGACAGGGAAATCAGCCCCAGCATTTT
size: NA; V: TRBV18; J: TRBJ1-3; D: NA; CDR3: CASHSSGNTIYF; DNA: TGTGCCAGCCACAGCTCTGGAAACACCATATATTTT
size: NA; V: TRBV5-6; J: TRBJ1-6; D: TRBD1; CDR3: CASSLSRDRSSYNSPLHF; DNA: TGTGCCAGCAGCTTGAGCCGGGACAGAAGCTCCTATAATTCACCCCTCCACTTT
size: NA; V: TRBV11-2; J: TRBJ2-7; D: TRBD2; CDR3: CASSLRGGTSGHEQYF; DNA: TGTGCCAGCAGCTTACGGGGCGGGACTAGCGGCCACGAGCAGTACTTC